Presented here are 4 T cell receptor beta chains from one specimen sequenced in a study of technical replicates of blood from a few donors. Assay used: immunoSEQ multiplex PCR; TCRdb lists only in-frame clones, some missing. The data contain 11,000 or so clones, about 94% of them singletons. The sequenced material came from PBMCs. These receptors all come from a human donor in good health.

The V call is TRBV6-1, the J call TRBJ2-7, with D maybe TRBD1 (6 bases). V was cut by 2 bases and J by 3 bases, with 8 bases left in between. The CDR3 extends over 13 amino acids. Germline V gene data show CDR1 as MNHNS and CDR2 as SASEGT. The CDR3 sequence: CASSEPGDYEQYF. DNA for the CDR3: TGTGCCAGCAGTGAACCAGGGGACTACGAGCAGTACTTC.

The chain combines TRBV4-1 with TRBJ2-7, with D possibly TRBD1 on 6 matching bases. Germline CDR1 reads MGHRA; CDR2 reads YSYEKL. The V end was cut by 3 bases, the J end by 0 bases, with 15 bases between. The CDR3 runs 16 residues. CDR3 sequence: CASSHHRDGLSYEQYF. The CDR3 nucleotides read TGCGCCAGCAGCCACCACAGGGACGGACTCTCCTACGAGCAGTACTTC.

This CDR3 is CASSEGQAGNTIYF. Written as DNA, the CDR3 is TGCGCCAGCAGCGAAGGACAGGCTGGAAACACCATATATTTT. The V call is TRBV5-1, the J call TRBJ1-3, with 7 nucleotides matching TRBD1. The CDR3 length is 14 residues. The trim removed 4 bases at V and 2 bases at J, leaving 3 bases unmatched. Germline-derived CDR1 and CDR2 are SGHRS and YFSETQ.

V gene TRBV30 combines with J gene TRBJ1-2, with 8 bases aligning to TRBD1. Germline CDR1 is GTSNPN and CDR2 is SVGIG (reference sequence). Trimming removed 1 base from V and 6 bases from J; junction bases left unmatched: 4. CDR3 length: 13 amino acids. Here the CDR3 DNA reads TGTGCCTGGAGTGGGACAGGGTCGCATGGCTACACCTTC. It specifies CAWSGTGSHGYTF. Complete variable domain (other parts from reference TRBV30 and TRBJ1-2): SQTIHQWPATLVQPVGSPLSLECTVEGTSNPNLYWYRQAAGRGLQLLFYSVGIGQISSEVPQNLSASRPQDRQFILSSKKLLLSDSGFYLCAWSGTGSHGYTFGSGTRLTVV.